Each of the 29 T cell receptor beta chains below was sequenced from the same sample in a study of T cells in Graves' hyperthyroidism and ophthalmopathy (dated by TCRdb to the late 2010s). Library creation used multiplex PCR. The reads were generated on an Illumina HiSeq 2000. TCR beta CDR3 regions were amplified from RNA transcripts. The first round of RT-PCR for the TCR CDR3 was performed with the HTBI primer set and the Qiagen OneStep RT-PCR kit. TCRdb's own reprocessing of the public reads used fastp at Q25 and MiXCR and kept productive beta chains. When rows share a CDR3 protein, they turn into one entry using the most common DNA and genes. The sample table holds hundreds of thousands of distinct CDR3 sequences, of which 11% to 15% were seen once. The ten largest clonotypes hold about 9.4% of the sample. Sequencing used blood. Receptors were obtained from a woman aged 18-29 years with Graves' hyperthyroidism.

This clonotype appeared many times. CDR3 sequence reads: CASSWSSSETQYF. DNA for the CDR3: TGTGCCAGCAGCTGGTCCTCTTCGGAGACCCAGTACTTC. V usage is TRBV5-6 and J usage is TRBJ2-5; D call uncertain. Deletions cut 3 bases from V and 5 bases from J, with 11 bases between. Germline values: CDR1 SGHDT, CDR2 YYEEEE. The CDR3 length is 13 residues. Complete variable domain (other parts from reference TRBV5-6 and TRBJ2-5): DAGVTQSPTHLIKTRGQQVTLRCSPKSGHDTVSWYQQALGQGPQFIFQYYEEEERQRGNFPDRFSGHQFPNYSSELNVNALLLGDSALYLCASSWSSSETQYFGPGTRLLVL.

This clonotype was counted between two and nine times. The chain combines TRBV13 with TRBJ2-4, with 7 positions matching TRBD1. The V and J ends lost 5 bases and 3 bases, in that order; junction bases with no gene match: 10. Germline V lookup: CDR1 PRHDT, CDR2 FYEKMQ (reference sequence). This CDR3 is built from 16 residues. CDR3 sequence: CASSQPLRDSKNIQYF. The DNA for the CDR3 is TGTGCCAGCAGCCAACCCCTCCGGGACAGCAAAAACATTCAGTACTTC.

This chain uses TRBV5-1 with TRBJ1-6, with D hard to call. With 3 bases removed from V and 7 bases from J, the gap between germline ends came to 17 bases. The CDR3 is made up of 16 amino acids. CDR1 is SGHRS, CDR2 YFSETQ, per germline. The CDR3 protein is CASSSEARQGNSPLHF. CDR3 DNA sequence: TGCGCCAGCAGCTCGGAAGCTCGCCAAGGAAATTCACCCCTCCACTTT.

At least ten counts were recorded for this clonotype. The chain combines TRBV18 with TRBJ2-3; 7 nucleotides line up with TRBD1. The germline V gene encodes CDR1 KGHSH and CDR2 LQKENI. The CDR3 covers 15 residues. Trimming took 8 bases from V and 5 from J; bases not matched to a gene: 13. CDR3 nucleotides: TGTGCCAGCGGTAGGACAGGCCGGATGGGAGATACGCAGTATTTT. Amino acid sequence: CASGRTGRMGDTQYF.

This clonotype was seen repeatedly, ten times or more. The chain uses TRBV11-2 and TRBJ2-1; 7 bases align to TRBD2. Per the germline V gene, CDR1 is SGHAT and CDR2 is FQNNGV. The CDR3 consists of 15 residues. Trimming took 5 bases from V and 4 from J; bases not matched to a gene: 8. The CDR3 DNA follows: TGTGCCAGCAGCCCTTCTCGCGGGAGATACAATGAGCAGTTCTTC. Amino acids: CASSPSRGRYNEQFF.

This clonotype has a count of ten or more. CDR3 coding DNA: TGCAGTGCTACCCATGGGGAGACCCAGTACTTC. It codes for CSATHGETQYF. The chain links TRBV20-1 to TRBJ2-5; D gene ambiguous. CDR3 length: 11 amino acids. With 4 bases removed from V and 5 bases from J, the gap between germline ends came to 8 bases. Germline values: CDR1 DFQATT, CDR2 SNEGSKA (reference sequence).

V gene TRBV28 combines with J gene TRBJ2-7; no definite D call. From germline, CDR1 is MDHEN and CDR2 SYDVKM. This CDR3 has 14 amino acids. With 6 bases removed from V and 0 bases from J, the gap between germline ends came to 12 bases. The CDR3 spells CASRVVGTSYEQYF. The CDR3 nucleotides are TGTGCCAGCAGAGTTGTGGGCACCTCCTACGAGCAGTACTTC. Full variable domain (outside the CDR3, taken from reference TRBV28 and TRBJ2-7): DVKVTQSSRYLVKRTGEKVFLECVQDMDHENMFWYRQDPGLGLRLIYFSYDVKMKEKGDIPEGYSVSREKKERFSLILESASTNQTSMYLCASRVVGTSYEQYFGPGTRLTVT.

This clonotype has more than one count but fewer than ten. The chain links TRBV7-8 to TRBJ1-2; D perhaps matches TRBD1 (6 bases). Trimming removed 5 bases from V and 8 bases from J, with 18 bases in between. Germline-derived CDR1 and CDR2 are SGHVS and FQNEAQ. This CDR3 spans 14 amino acids. The CDR3 reads CASSVRAGAGGYTF. The CDR3 region has the DNA TGTGCCAGCAGCGTTAGGGCAGGGGCGGGAGGCTACACCTTC.

This clonotype occurred a few times. The chain links TRBV2 to TRBJ1-4; 7 bases map to TRBD1. J was trimmed by 3 bases and V by 6 bases; bases with no gene match: 1. The CDR3 is 13 residues long. Germline assignment: CDR1 SNHLY and CDR2 FYNNEI. In DNA form, the CDR3 reads TGTGCCAGCAGGGGGACAGCTAATGAAAAACTGTTTTTT. Translated, it gives CASRGTANEKLFF.

This clonotype was detected ten times or more. The chain uses TRBV7-8 and TRBJ1-5; D ambiguous. CDR3 size: 15 residues. V was cut by 4 bases and J by 8 bases, with 18 bases left in between. Per the germline V gene, CDR1 is SGHVS and CDR2 is FQNEAQ. The CDR3 region has the DNA TGTGCCAGCAGCTCGGGCTTTCACAGACCCGAGCCCCAGCATTTT. Protein: CASSSGFHRPEPQHF.

This clonotype was picked up a small number of times. J is TRBJ2-5 and V is TRBV10-3; no clear D. Deletions cut 10 bases from V and 3 bases from J, with 9 bases between. The CDR3 is 11 amino acids. From germline, CDR1 is ENHRY and CDR2 SYGVKD. Here the CDR3 reads CATEWEETQYF. The CDR3 DNA sequence: TGTGCCACCGAGTGGGAAGAGACCCAGTACTTC.

This clonotype was seen a handful of times. The V call is TRBV7-9, the J call TRBJ1-3; the D is unclear. V dropped 5 bases and J dropped 7 bases, with 21 bases sitting between them. The length of the CDR3 is 16 residues. Per the germline V gene, CDR1 is SEHNR and CDR2 is FQNEAQ (reference sequence). The CDR3 spells CASSPHPREARNTIYF. The CDR3 DNA follows: TGTGCCAGCAGCCCCCATCCCCGCGAAGCTAGGAACACCATATATTTT.

There are a few counts of this clonotype. The rearrangement links TRBV6-1 to TRBJ2-6; D unresolved. Germline V CDR1 and CDR2: MNHNS, SASEGT. Deletions cut 1 base from V and 0 bases from J, with 13 bases between. This CDR3 region has 18 residues. CDR3 DNA: TGTGCCAGCAGTGAAGAGGCTTTTTGGACCTCTGGGGCCAACGTCCTGACTTTC. Translation: CASSEEAFWTSGANVLTF.

This clonotype was recorded many times. The gene calls are TRBV27 and TRBJ2-7; 8 bases align to TRBD1. Germline V gene lookup returns CDR1 MNHEY and CDR2 SMNVEV (reference sequence). The CDR3 loop spans 15 amino acids. V was pared by 4 bases and J by 0 bases, with 5 bases of the junction left unmatched. As DNA, the CDR3 is TGTGCCAGCAGTTCCGGACAGGGAACCTCCTACGAGCAGTACTTC. It is translated as CASSSGQGTSYEQYF.

This clonotype was counted at least ten times. The rearrangement joins TRBV27 to TRBJ1-5; D possibly corresponds to TRBD1 (6 bases). The germline V gene has CDR1 MNHEY and CDR2 SMNVEV (reference sequence). The CDR3 length is 19 residues. Trimming removed 0 bases from V and 7 bases from J, with 25 bases in between. CDR3 DNA: TGTGCCAGCAGTTTATCCCGAGGAGGGGGGCTCATAGTCCAGCAGCCCCAGCATTTT. Its protein is CASSLSRGGGLIVQQPQHF.

This clonotype was counted at least ten times. Here the CDR3 DNA reads TGCGCCAGCAGCTTGGGCCCCACCGATACTGAAGCTTTCTTT. It encodes CASSLGPTDTEAFF. The V and J genes are TRBV5-1 and TRBJ1-1; D gene unclear. Trimming stripped 0 bases from V and 5 bases from J, with 11 bases between. The CDR3 covers 14 residues. From germline, CDR1 is SGHRS and CDR2 YFSETQ. Together with reference TRBV5-1 and TRBJ1-1, the CDR3 gives the full variable domain: KAGVTQTPRYLIKTRGQQVTLSCSPISGHRSVSWYQQTPGQGLQFLFEYFSETQRNKGNFPGRFSGRQFSNSRSEMNVSTLELGDSALYLCASSLGPTDTEAFFGQGTRLTVV.

The chain employs TRBV7-9 and TRBJ2-2; D remains unclear. Germline CDR1 is SEHNR and CDR2 is FQNEAQ (reference sequence). V was trimmed by 5 bases and J by 7 bases, leaving 14 bases between them. This CDR3 is 14 amino acids long. CDR3 region: CASSPPPRVGELFF. The CDR3 nucleotides are TGTGCCAGCAGCCCGCCCCCACGAGTCGGGGAGCTGTTTTTT.

The table lists this clonotype with many counts. J is TRBJ2-7 and V is TRBV28, with no clear D. The CDR3 runs 11 residues. Germline CDR1 reads MDHEN; CDR2 reads SYDVKM. The V end was cut by 5 bases, the J end by 7 bases, with 9 bases between. CDR3 region: CASSLSREQYF. The CDR3 DNA is TGTGCCAGCAGTCTTTCCAGGGAGCAGTACTTC.

The chain couples TRBV18 to TRBJ1-4; D remains unclear. Germline V CDR1 and CDR2: KGHSH, LQKENI. The CDR3 length is 15 residues. V dropped 3 bases and J dropped 5 bases, with 13 bases sitting between them. The CDR3 sequence: CASSPPNPGNEKLFF. The DNA for the CDR3 is TGTGCCAGCTCACCTCCGAACCCGGGAAATGAAAAACTGTTTTTT.

This clonotype was seen ten or more times. This rearrangement joins TRBV30 to TRBJ2-3; D call uncertain. V was pared by 5 bases and J by 0 bases, with 9 bases between. Germline CDR1 and CDR2: GTSNPN and SVGIG (reference sequence). The CDR3 has 13 amino acids. For the CDR3, the DNA is TGTGCCTGGGACCGGCTTAGCACAGATACGCAGTATTTT. Translated: CAWDRLSTDTQYF.

The V call is TRBV19, the J call TRBJ1-1, with D unresolved. Germline assignment: CDR1 LNHDA and CDR2 SQIVND (reference sequence). Trimming took off 6 bases at V and 11 bases at J, with 13 bases between the two ends. CDR3 size: 11 residues. The CDR3 sequence is CASSGNAPAFF. CDR3 bases: TGTGCCAGTAGCGGGAATGCTCCGGCTTTCTTT.

This clonotype was seen repeatedly, ten times or more. The gene calls are TRBV20-1 and TRBJ2-7; 9 bases fit TRBD1. V trimming: 0 bases; J trimming: 2 bases; junction bases outside the gene matches: 8. CDR1 and CDR2 from the germline V gene are DFQATT and SNEGSKA (reference sequence). This CDR3 region has 16 residues. CDR3 in amino acids: CSARDWRQGGTYEQYF. The DNA for the CDR3 is TGCAGTGCTAGAGATTGGCGACAGGGGGGTACCTACGAGCAGTACTTC.

In its sample, this clonotype was seen a few times. This rearrangement joins TRBV6-2 or TRBV6-3 to TRBJ1-2; 7 nucleotides line up with TRBD1. The CDR3 has 13 amino acids. CDR1 is MNHEY and CDR2 is SVGEGT in the germline V gene. Unmatched junction bases numbered 8, after V lost 6 bases and J lost 7 bases. The CDR3 here is CASRRQGSGGYTF. CDR3 sequence (DNA): TGTGCCAGCAGGAGACAGGGATCCGGTGGCTACACCTTC.

As for this clonotype: A read error may account for a junction end that differs from germline. The chain links TRBV7-2 to TRBJ1-6, with D unresolved. The CDR3 covers 14 residues. Germline CDR1 is SGHTA and CDR2 is FQGNSA. The CDR3: CASSLVAYNSPLHF. The CDR3, as DNA: TGTGCCAGCAGCTTAGTCGCTTATAATTCGCCCCTCCACTTT. Variable domain in full (rest from reference TRBV7-2 and TRBJ1-6): GAGVSQSPSNKVTEKGKDVELRCDPISGHTALYWYRQSLGQGLEFLIYFQGNSAPDKSGLPSDRFSAERTGGSVSTLTIQRTQQEDSAVYLCASSLVAYNSPLHFGNGTRLTVT.

This clonotype was counted at least ten times. This chain connects TRBV20-1 to TRBJ2-5; no reliable D call. With 3 bases removed from V and 6 bases from J, the gap between germline ends came to 5 bases. The germline V gene has CDR1 DFQATT and CDR2 SNEGSKA (reference sequence). CDR3 length equals 10 residues. CDR3 sequence: CSASRQTQYF. CDR3 nucleotide sequence: TGCAGTGCTAGTAGGCAGACCCAGTACTTC.

This clonotype was seen repeatedly, ten times or more. The chain employs TRBV5-4 and TRBJ1-1; possibly TRBD1 for D (5 bases). V shed 4 bases and J shed 0 bases, with 13 bases lying between them. CDR1 is SGHNT, CDR2 YYREEE, per germline (reference sequence). This CDR3 is built from 15 residues. For the CDR3, the DNA is TGTGCCAGCAGCAAGCCTGGGGGAATGAACACTGAAGCTTTCTTT. Translated, it gives CASSKPGGMNTEAFF.

This clonotype came up many times. J is TRBJ2-7 and V is TRBV7-9; 10 nucleotides line up with TRBD1. The CDR3 extends over 15 amino acids. Trimming took 4 bases from V and 5 from J; bases not matched to a gene: 8. The V gene's germline CDR1 is SEHNR and CDR2 FQNEAQ (reference sequence). CDR3 region: CASSYWDRGYNEQYF. CDR3 coding DNA: TGTGCCAGCAGCTACTGGGACAGGGGTTACAACGAGCAGTACTTC.

This clonotype was observed many times. The rearrangement links TRBV7-8 to TRBJ2-3; 9 nucleotides line up with TRBD1. The CDR3 is 15 amino acids. Germline CDR1 is SGHVS and CDR2 is FQNEAQ. V lost 0 bases, J lost 9 bases, and 7 bases stayed unmatched. The CDR3 DNA reads TGTGCCAGCAGCTTAGCGCGAGGGACAGGGACCACGCAGTATTTT. Amino acids: CASSLARGTGTTQYF.

V is TRBV28 and J is TRBJ2-4, with TRBD2 as a possible D gene (7 bases). Germline V gene lookup returns CDR1 MDHEN and CDR2 SYDVKM. The germline V and J ends were trimmed by 3 bases and 7 bases, with 25 bases remaining between them. There are 18 residues in the CDR3. CDR3 loop: CASSFFLRGAQIMNIQYF. CDR3 nucleotide sequence: TGTGCCAGCAGTTTTTTTCTCCGGGGGGCGCAGATAATGAACATTCAGTACTTC.